A single T cell receptor (beta chain) is shown here with its context. Its antigen specificity is not known. Per-base qualities were not stored, and no clone one base away is much larger. The entire amount of isolated RNA was reverse transcribed using the High Capacity cDNA Reverse Transcription Kit, so the sequenced TCRB transcripts were expressed ones. Deep immunoSEQ sequencing was applied to naive, central memory and regulatory T cell samples, giving an average of roughly 3.5 million total reads per sample. After sorted cells were lysed in RLT buffer, RNA was extracted with DNase-treated RNeasy Micro or Mini kits, with the choice depending on cell number. To prevent cross-contamination, every cell subset was processed on its own, while patient and healthy donor samples were processed together. Using the immunoSEQ multiplex PCR, TCRB sequences were amplified from cDNA into 87-bp fragments spanning the CDR3 region. Sequencing of the amplicons was performed on the Illumina HiSeq platform. Regarding the original processing steps: PCR bias was computationally corrected using synthetic template baselines, reads within Hamming distance 2 were collapsed, and singletons that could not be merged were discarded. By aligning reads against IMGT, V, D and J genes, CDR3 length, and insertions or deletions at six rearrangement sites were assigned. Within each subset, clonotype counts were normalized to sorted cell number, and only after that were true diversity and Gini coefficients computed with the tcR R package. The overlap coefficient, calculated on TCRB nucleotide sequences, was used to quantify repertoire sharing. Out-of-frame TCRB sequences from naive cells were analyzed as a proxy for the pre-selection repertoire. TCRdb provides this immuneACCESS table in a form limited to in-frame rearrangements. Some clones are lacking; in checked studies, under half of them reflect an unresolved V gene, and why the rest are absent is not known. The V and J calls and the clone size are those of that table, but D and trimming were determined from the DNA. Recorded for this sample are some 640,000 clones; around an eighth of them occurred a single time. The ten top clones hold 0.035% to 0.045% of the sample.

The data originate from a study of beta chain features in type 1 diabetes (dated by TCRdb to 2017 to 2018). Background on the whole study: Mean age, gender distribution, total cell number and subset yield were not different between patients and healthy donors. A total of 90 million to 120 million sorted cells were examined across all samples, and a strong correlation was observed between cell number per subset and RNA yield. In the study, TCRB repertoires of sorted circulating CD4+ T cell subsets from recently diagnosed type 1 diabetes patients were compared with those of matched healthy donors. Regulatory and stem cell-like memory subsets were obtained from only 8 patients and roughly eight healthy donors, while naive and central memory subsets were obtained from all 30 or so donors. The paper as a whole reports these results and caveats: In all four CD4+ subsets, TCRB CDR3 length was moderately but significantly shorter in type 1 diabetes patients. Fewer insertions and more nucleotide deletions at VDJ recombination sites were observed in patients with type 1 diabetes, implying thymic rearrangement abnormalities. Shorter templates might have been favored by PCR, but patient and control samples were amplified and corrected together, so both groups would have been affected equally by any skew. Naive, central memory and regulatory TCRB repertoires appeared more similar among patients than among healthy donors. HLA sub-analyses involved small numbers of individuals, so any influence of HLA type on TCRB rearrangement remained unresolved. Because cDNA rather than genomic DNA was sequenced, highly expressing activated cells could have been over-represented, although no difference in activation and CD3 levels was found between groups.

Each donor gave one peripheral blood draw, approximately 0.11 L on average, collected into heparinised tubes. A BD FACSAria II was used to sort naive, central memory, regulatory and stem cell-like memory CD4+ T cells with a panel that included CD45RO, CCR7, CD25, CD127, CD95 and CD27. A purity above 98% was achieved for all sorted populations. PBMCs were isolated right away by Lymphoprep density gradient centrifugation and were stained directly, without culture. So that batch effects would be minimized, each experiment stained and sorted samples in pairs, pairing one healthy donor with one patient. For CDR1 and CDR2, the germline V gene (reference sequence) lists LNHDA and SQIVND. The CDR3 covers 12 residues, taking in both the cysteine and the phenylalanine. Solely the CDR3 DNA is kept, with 36 bases framed from the first base. Between the V and J ends, shortened by 8 bases and 2 bases respectively, the junction contains 10 bases.

Sequencing was performed on naive CD4+ T cells from blood. The cell subset or site label on this specimen signifies: true naive CD4+ T cells. The sequence came from a man between 18 and 29 years old with type 1 diabetes. The sequence joins TRBV19 to TRBJ2-7; tentative D gene TRBD1, with 5 bases matching. The CDR3 sequence is CASQQGPYEQYF. In nucleotide form, the sequence is TGTGCCAGTCAGCAGGGTCCCTACGAGCAGTACTTC. With all but the CDR3 taken from the reference TRBV19 and TRBJ2-7 genes, the full variable domain is: DGGITQSPKYLFRKEGQNVTLSCEQNLNHDAMYWYRQDPGQGLRLIYYSQIVNDFQKGDIAEGYSVSREKKESFPLTVTSAQKNPTAFYLCASQQGPYEQYFGPGTRLTVT.